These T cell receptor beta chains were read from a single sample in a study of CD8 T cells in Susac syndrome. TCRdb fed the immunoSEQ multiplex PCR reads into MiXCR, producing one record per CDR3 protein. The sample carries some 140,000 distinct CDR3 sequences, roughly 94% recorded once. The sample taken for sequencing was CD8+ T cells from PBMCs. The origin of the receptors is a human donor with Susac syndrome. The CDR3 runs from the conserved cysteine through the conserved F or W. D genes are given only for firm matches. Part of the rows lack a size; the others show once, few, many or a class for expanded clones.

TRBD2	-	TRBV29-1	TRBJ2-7	CSVESPGREYEQYF	TGCAGCGTTGAAAGTCCGGGGCGGGAGTACGAGCAGTACTTC
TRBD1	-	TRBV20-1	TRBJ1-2	CSARGALTGRNPPNYGYTF	TGCAGTGCTAGAGGAGCCCTGACAGGGCGAAACCCTCCTAACTATGGCTACACCTTC
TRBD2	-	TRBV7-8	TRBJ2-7	CASSSRTSGRNEQYF	TGTGCCAGCAGCTCGAGGACTAGCGGGAGAAACGAGCAGTACTTC
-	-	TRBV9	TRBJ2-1	CASSVGSQSSYNEQFF	TGTGCCAGCAGCGTAGGTTCTCAGAGCTCCTACAATGAGCAGTTCTTC
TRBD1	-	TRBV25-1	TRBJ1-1	CASKRQGPLEAFF	TGTGCCAGCAAGAGACAGGGGCCCCTTGAAGCTTTCTTT
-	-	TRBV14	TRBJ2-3	CASSQAWASTDTQYF	TGTGCCAGCAGCCAAGCATGGGCCTCAACAGATACGCAGTATTTT
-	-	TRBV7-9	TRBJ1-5	CASSLGEQPQHF	TGTGCCAGCAGCTTAGGTGAACAGCCCCAGCATTTT
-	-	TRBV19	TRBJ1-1	CASSIGQGFTEAFF	TGTGCCAGTAGTATTGGGCAGGGCTTCACTGAAGCTTTCTTT
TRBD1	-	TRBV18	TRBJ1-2	CASSPRSQGATTRHGYTF	TGTGCCAGCTCACCAAGGTCACAGGGGGCAACAACGAGGCATGGCTACACCTTC
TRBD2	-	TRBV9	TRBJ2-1	CASSVGTSGFEFF	TGTGCCAGCAGCGTAGGGACTAGCGGGTTCGAGTTCTTC
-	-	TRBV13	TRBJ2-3	CASSSATETSTDTQYF	TGTGCCAGCAGCTCCGCGACAGAGACTAGCACAGATACGCAGTATTTT
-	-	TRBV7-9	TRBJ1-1	CASSLDGAEAFF	TGTGCCAGCAGCTTAGACGGGGCTGAAGCTTTCTTT
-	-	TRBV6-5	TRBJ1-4	CASSYISADFRKLFF	TGTGCCAGCAGTTACATTTCAGCCGATTTCAGAAAACTGTTTTTT
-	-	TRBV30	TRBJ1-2	CAWSVPGANYGYTF	TGTGCCTGGAGTGTACCCGGGGCGAACTATGGCTACACCTTC
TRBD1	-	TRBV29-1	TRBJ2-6	CSVEDGGTGISGANVLTF	TGCAGCGTTGAAGACGGCGGGACAGGGATCTCTGGGGCCAACGTCCTGACTTTC
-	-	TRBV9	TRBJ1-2	CASSDPRGEANYGYTF	TGTGCCAGCAGCGATCCGCGGGGGGAAGCTAACTATGGCTACACCTTC
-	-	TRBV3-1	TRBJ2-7	CASSQEGNDRIYREQYF	TGTGCCAGCAGCCAAGAAGGGAACGACAGAATTTACCGCGAGCAGTACTTC
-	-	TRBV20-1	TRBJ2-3	CSAPPVAREDTQYF	TGCAGTGCCCCGCCCGTAGCGAGGGAAGATACGCAGTATTTT
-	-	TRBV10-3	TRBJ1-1	CAISEVYGNTEAFF	TGTGCCATCAGTGAAGTATATGGGAACACTGAAGCTTTCTTT
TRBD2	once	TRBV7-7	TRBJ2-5	CASSLAGGPLQETQYF	TGTGCTAGCAGTTTAGCGGGAGGGCCCCTACAAGAGACCCAGTACTTC
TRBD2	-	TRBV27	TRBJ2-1	CASSLFGGSHNEQFF	TGTGCCAGCAGTTTATTCGGCGGGAGCCACAATGAGCAGTTCTTC
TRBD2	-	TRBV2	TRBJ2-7	CASIAGGSTYEQYF	TGTGCCAGCATCGCCGGCGGGAGCACCTACGAGCAGTACTTC
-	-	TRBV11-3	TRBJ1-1	CASSLVTGEAFF	TGTGCCAGCAGCTTAGTTACAGGTGAAGCTTTCTTT
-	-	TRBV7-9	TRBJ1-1	CASSLDRAGEAFF	TGTGCCAGCAGCTTAGACAGGGCCGGAGAAGCTTTCTTT
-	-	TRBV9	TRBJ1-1	CASSAPGSPTQAFF	TGTGCCAGCAGCGCACCGGGCTCGCCGACCCAAGCTTTCTTT
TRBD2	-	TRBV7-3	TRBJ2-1	CASSWTSGVRDEQFF	TGTGCCAGCAGCTGGACTAGCGGCGTTCGGGATGAGCAGTTCTTC
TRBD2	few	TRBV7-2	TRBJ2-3	CASSPSGPSTDTQYF	TGTGCCAGCAGCCCTAGCGGGCCTAGCACAGATACGCAGTATTTT
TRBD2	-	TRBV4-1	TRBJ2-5	CASSQSLAGDETQYF	TGCGCCAGCAGCCAATCACTAGCGGGAGACGAGACCCAGTACTTC
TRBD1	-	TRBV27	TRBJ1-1	CASRPGQGAEAFF	TGTGCCAGCAGGCCGGGACAGGGGGCTGAAGCTTTCTTT